The 32 T cell receptor beta chains below were found in one sample sequenced in a study of T cells in tuberculosis. Profiling relied on immunoSEQ multiplex PCR, and the TCRdb table lists in-frame clones only, not all of them. The data contain some 30,000 clones, approximately 90% of them singletons. Sequencing used PBMCs. These receptors all stem from a donor aged 10-29 years with latent tuberculosis or without tuberculosis infection. Some clones in this sample may be carry-over from other donors' samples.

The chain links TRBV27 to TRBJ1-1, with TRBD1 matching 8 bases. CDR1 is MNHEY and CDR2 is SMNVEV in the germline V gene (reference sequence). Losses at the gene ends were 8 bases for V and 4 bases for J; bases not matched to a gene: 15. The CDR3 is 16 residues long. This chain's CDR3 is CASYPRDRGEGTEAFF. The DNA for the CDR3 is TGTGCCAGCTATCCAAGAGACAGGGGAGAGGGCACTGAAGCTTTCTTT.

This rearrangement joins TRBV15 to TRBJ1-4; 7 bases are shared with TRBD1. The CDR3 is 15 amino acids. The germline CDR1 and CDR2 sequences are LNHNV and YYDKDF (reference sequence). After removal of 5 bases from V and 8 bases from J, the junction contained 11 bases not matched to a gene. CDR3 region: CATSSQGTEGEKLFF. The CDR3 nucleotides are TGTGCCACCAGCTCACAAGGGACAGAAGGGGAAAAACTGTTTTTT.

The rearrangement joins TRBV7-6 to TRBJ1-1; TRBD1 might be the D (5 bases). CDR1 is SGHVS, CDR2 FNYEAQ, per germline. The V and J ends lost 1 base and 0 bases respectively, with 6 bases between them. The CDR3 sequence is 14 residues long. CDR3 residues: CASSLEGLNTEAFF. The DNA for the CDR3 is TGTGCCAGCAGCTTAGAGGGGTTGAACACTGAAGCTTTCTTT.

V gene TRBV27 combines with J gene TRBJ2-1; 13 nucleotides agree with TRBD2. The CDR3 loop spans 18 amino acids. The germline gives CDR1 MNHEY, CDR2 SMNVEV (reference sequence). V lost 4 bases and J lost 5; bases outside the gene matches: 11. Here the CDR3 reads CASSSRLLAGGPHNEQFF. CDR3 nucleotide sequence: TGTGCCAGCAGTTCCCGTTTACTAGCGGGAGGGCCCCACAATGAGCAGTTCTTC.

The DNA of the CDR3 is TGTGCCTCACTAGCGGGAGGAGGCGTGGATACGCAGTATTTT. Translating gives CASLAGGGVDTQYF. The V and J genes are TRBV6-6 and TRBJ2-3, with 12 nucleotides matching TRBD2. Germline V CDR1 and CDR2: MNHNY, SVGAGI (reference sequence). The ends lost 11 bases at V and 6 bases at J; junction bases unmatched: 9. The CDR3 sequence is 14 residues long.

The V call is TRBV5-1, the J call TRBJ1-2, with TRBD1 identical over 7 bases. The CDR3 has 14 residues. The junction had 9 bases not matched to a gene; V was cut back by 4 bases and J by 6 bases. Germline lookup yields CDR1 SGHRS and CDR2 YFSETQ. CDR3 nucleotide sequence: TGCGCCAGCAGCGCAGAGGACAGGAGGAATGGCTACACCTTC. Translation gives CASSAEDRRNGYTF.

The chain carries TRBV6-9 and TRBJ2-3; TRBD2 aligns across 15 bases. V shed 2 bases and J 6 bases; nucleotides not matched to a gene: 12. This CDR3 is 19 amino acids long. CDR1 and CDR2 (germline): MNHGY, SVAAGI. The DNA for the CDR3 is TGTGCCAGCAGTTATCCCCCCCGTGGACTAGCGGGGGGGACGGATACGCAGTATTTT. Its protein product is CASSYPPRGLAGGTDTQYF.

The chain is built from TRBV28 and TRBJ2-7; a possible D gene is TRBD1 (6 bases). CDR3 length: 15 residues. Germline-derived CDR1 and CDR2 are MDHEN and SYDVKM. V lost 2 bases and J 2 bases, leaving 13 bases between the germline ends. The CDR3 sequence is CASSLRDISPYEQYF. As DNA, the CDR3 is TGTGCCAGCAGTTTACGGGACATCTCTCCCTACGAGCAGTACTTC.

V usage is TRBV9 and J usage is TRBJ1-1; 8 bases line up with TRBD1. The germline V gene encodes CDR1 SGDLS and CDR2 YYNGEE. The length of the CDR3 is 15 residues. J lost 4 bases, V lost 7 bases, and 12 bases had no gene match. This CDR3 reads CASQVDDRGGTEAFF. In DNA, the CDR3 is TGTGCCAGCCAAGTAGACGACAGGGGCGGCACTGAAGCTTTCTTT.

V gene TRBV4-1 combines with J gene TRBJ1-2; TRBD1 matches at 8 bases. The CDR3 contains 13 residues. In germline, CDR1 is MGHRA, CDR2 YSYEKL. Trimming took 1 base from V and 6 from J; bases not matched to a gene: 1. This CDR3 is CASSQGQGNGYTF. The CDR3, as DNA: TGCGCCAGCAGCCAAGGACAGGGGAATGGCTACACCTTC.

This clone came up once. The chain joins TRBV5-4 to TRBJ2-3, with D maybe TRBD2 (5 bases). CDR3 size: 14 residues. CDR1 SGHNT and CDR2 YYREEE come from the germline V gene (reference sequence). Between the trimmed V and J ends, which lost 0 bases and 6 bases, there was a span of 11 bases. The DNA for the CDR3 is TGTGCCAGCAGCTTGGCCTTGGGAGAGGATACGCAGTATTTT. This encodes CASSLALGEDTQYF.

The genes are TRBV2 and TRBJ1-1; 7 bases map to TRBD1. The J segment lost 1 base and the V segment lost 6 bases, leaving 11 bases of the junction unmatched. CDR3 length equals 16 residues. The germline CDR1 and CDR2 sequences are SNHLY and FYNNEI. CDR3: CASSPNPTGANTEAFF. CDR3 DNA: TGTGCCAGCAGCCCTAACCCAACAGGGGCGAACACTGAAGCTTTCTTT.

The V gene is TRBV4-1, the J gene TRBJ2-5; TRBD2 aligns across 10 bases. V gave up 1 base and J gave up 5 bases; unmatched junction bases: 7. CDR3 length: 16 amino acids. CDR1 is MGHRA, CDR2 YSYEKL, per germline. CDR3 nucleotide sequence: TGCGCCAGCAGCCAAGTCGGAGCGGGAGGGAGGGAGACCCAGTACTTC. Translated, it gives CASSQVGAGGRETQYF.

The rearrangement joins TRBV30 to TRBJ1-2, with D tentatively TRBD1 (5 bases). Germline CDR1 and CDR2: GTSNPN and SVGIG (reference sequence). The CDR3 runs to 12 residues. CDR3: CASSGGPYGYTF. The CDR3 coding sequence is TGTGCGTCATCGGGGGGACCCTATGGCTACACCTTC.

V and J are TRBV5-4 and TRBJ2-1; no clear D gene. This CDR3 has 17 amino acids. V was cut by 2 bases and J by 0 bases, with 15 bases left in between. Germline V gene lookup returns CDR1 SGHNT and CDR2 YYREEE (reference sequence). CDR3 region: CASSFRIAPSSYNEQFF. The CDR3 coding sequence is TGTGCCAGCAGCTTCCGAATAGCACCCAGCTCCTACAATGAGCAGTTCTTC.

This clone has just a few counts. The chain links TRBV30 to TRBJ1-3; D is perhaps TRBD1 (6 bases). With 1 base removed from V and 7 bases from J, the gap between germline ends came to 8 bases. CDR3 length: 12 residues. Germline assignment: CDR1 GTSNPN and CDR2 SVGIG (reference sequence). The CDR3 here is CAWSGQGNTIYF. As DNA, the CDR3 is TGTGCCTGGAGTGGCCAGGGGAACACCATATATTTT.

The chain links TRBV27 to TRBJ2-1, with D unclear. The CDR3 covers 16 residues. Trimming removed 3 bases from V and 4 bases from J, with 16 bases in between. CDR1 and CDR2 (germline): MNHEY, SMNVEV (reference sequence). The chain's CDR3 is CASSLTAGRSYNEQFF. CDR3 nucleotide sequence: TGTGCCAGCAGTTTGACGGCAGGTCGGTCGTACAATGAGCAGTTCTTC.

This clone was picked up one time. Without the conserved terminal phenylalanine or tryptophan, this CDR3 likely stems from a read error. It is unclear where the CDR3 begins or ends on the DNA, so no DNA is shown, and the CDR3 is as TCRdb lists it. The rearrangement joins TRBV23-1 to TRBJ2-7; TRBD1 is taken as the D call from the table, unchecked against the DNA. TRBV23-1 is classed as an ORF, of uncertain function. Counting both end residues, the CDR3 totals 12 amino acids. The chain's CDR3 is CASSPSRGQGAR.

The chain joins TRBV30 to TRBJ1-5; the match to TRBD1 covers 9 bases. The CDR3 totals 16 residues. Unmatched junction bases numbered 10, after V lost 3 bases and J lost 4 bases. Looked up from germline, CDR1 is GTSNPN and CDR2 is SVGIG (reference sequence). CDR3 region: CAWRGKQGAGNQPQHF. The CDR3 DNA reads TGTGCCTGGAGAGGCAAACAGGGGGCCGGAAATCAGCCCCAGCATTTT.

The table lists this clone with a count of one. This rearrangement joins TRBV27 to TRBJ1-5; D perhaps matches TRBD1 (5 bases). The germline V and J ends were trimmed by 6 bases and 2 bases, with 17 bases remaining between them. The CDR3 runs 16 residues. The V gene's germline CDR1 is MNHEY and CDR2 SMNVEV (reference sequence). The CDR3: CASRQVGATGNQPQHF. CDR3 nucleotides: TGTGCCAGCAGACAAGTAGGGGCAACGGGCAATCAGCCCCAGCATTTT.

The CDR3 reads CASSPTVASGSQTQYF. As DNA, the CDR3 is TGTGCCAGCTCACCAACTGTCGCTAGCGGGAGTCAGACCCAGTACTTC. V and J are TRBV18 and TRBJ2-5, with 10 bases fitting TRBD2. The J segment lost 6 bases and the V segment lost 2 bases, leaving 9 bases of the junction unmatched. The V gene's germline CDR1 is KGHSH and CDR2 LQKENI. The CDR3 is made up of 16 amino acids. Variable domain in full (rest from reference TRBV18 and TRBJ2-5): NAGVMQNPRHLVRRRGQEARLRCSPMKGHSHVYWYRQLPEEGLKFMVYLQKENIIDESGMPKERFSAEFPKEGPSILRIQQVVRGDSAAYFCASSPTVASGSQTQYFGPGTRLLVL.

V gene TRBV2 combines with J gene TRBJ2-2, with D possibly TRBD1 on 6 matching bases. This CDR3 region has 15 residues. Germline V lookup: CDR1 SNHLY, CDR2 FYNNEI. Trimming stripped 6 bases from V and 1 base from J, with 12 bases between. Here the CDR3 reads CASRGDRKNTGELFF. CDR3 nucleotide sequence: TGTGCCAGCAGGGGCGACAGGAAGAACACCGGGGAGCTGTTTTTT.

A single count supports this clone. The chain uses TRBV5-1 and TRBJ2-7, with 12 bases that match TRBD2. This CDR3 is built from 17 residues. Germline V gene data show CDR1 as SGHRS and CDR2 as YFSETQ. Trimming took 4 bases from V and 5 from J; bases not matched to a gene: 13. The DNA of the CDR3 is TGCGCCAGCAGCGCGCGGGGCCGACTAGCGGGAGCGGACGAGCAGTACTTC. As protein: CASSARGRLAGADEQYF.

This clone rates as medium-sized. The chain employs TRBV7-9 and TRBJ1-1; tentative D call: TRBD1 (5 bases). CDR3 length: 14 residues. Germline V gene data show CDR1 as SEHNR and CDR2 as FQNEAQ (reference sequence). V was clipped by 4 bases and J by 4 bases, with 13 bases between them. The CDR3 coding sequence is TGTGCCAGCAGCTCTGGGGCGGGAGGCACTGAAGCTTTCTTT. Protein product: CASSSGAGGTEAFF.

The V call is TRBV6-5, the J call TRBJ1-1; 7 bases align to TRBD1. In germline, CDR1 is MNHEY, CDR2 SVGAGI. The J segment lost 0 bases and the V segment lost 4 bases, leaving 2 bases of the junction unmatched. This CDR3 comprises 14 residues. The CDR3 is CASSSDRVNTEAFF. CDR3 sequence (DNA): TGTGCCAGCAGTTCTGACAGGGTGAACACTGAAGCTTTCTTT.

CDR3: CASSQDLGREDYGYTF. CDR3 DNA: TGTGCCAGCAGCCAAGATCTGGGCAGGGAGGACTATGGCTACACCTTC. J is TRBJ1-2 and V is TRBV4-2; perhaps TRBD1 as D (5 bases). The germline V gene encodes CDR1 LGHNA and CDR2 YNFKEQ. V shed 0 bases and J shed 3 bases, with 14 bases lying between them. The CDR3 contains 16 residues.

The rearrangement joins TRBV6-5 to TRBJ2-7; 11 nucleotides line up with TRBD1. Unmatched junction bases numbered 3, after V lost 2 bases and J lost 3 bases. The length of the CDR3 is 15 residues. CDR1 and CDR2 from the germline V gene are MNHEY and SVGAGI. The CDR3 nucleotides are TGTGCCAGCAGTTACGCCGGGACAGGGGGCTACGAGCAGTACTTC. This codes for CASSYAGTGGYEQYF.

V usage is TRBV15 and J usage is TRBJ1-2, with TRBD1 matching over 7 bases. The CDR3 contains 14 residues. Germline V CDR1 and CDR2: LNHNV, YYDKDF (reference sequence). The V gene end was trimmed by 0 bases and the J gene end by 6 bases; junction bases not matched to a gene: 4. CDR3 residues: CATSRDRTGDGYTF. CDR3 coding DNA: TGTGCCACCAGCAGAGATCGAACAGGGGATGGCTACACCTTC.

The rearrangement uses TRBV27 and TRBJ2-1, with 11 nucleotides matching TRBD2. CDR1 is MNHEY, CDR2 SMNVEV, per germline (reference sequence). This CDR3 has 12 residues. J lost 11 bases, V lost 5 bases, and 2 bases had no gene match. CDR3 region: CASSLAGGKQFF. The CDR3 nucleotides are TGTGCCAGCAGTCTAGCGGGGGGAAAGCAGTTCTTC.

The J gene is TRBJ1-2, the V gene TRBV25-1, with D perhaps matching TRBD1 (5 bases). The V end lost 2 bases, the J end lost 0 bases, and 10 bases lay between the germline ends. This CDR3 has 15 amino acids. Germline loops: CDR1 MGHDK, CDR2 SYGVNS. This CDR3 is CASSEQGLSNYGYTF. In nucleotides, the CDR3 is TGTGCCAGCAGTGAACAGGGATTGTCTAACTATGGCTACACCTTC.

This chain uses TRBV15 with TRBJ1-2, with a weak D call TRBD1 (6 bases). The CDR3 length is 14 residues. In germline, CDR1 is LNHNV, CDR2 YYDKDF (reference sequence). Trimming stripped 0 bases from V and 4 bases from J, with 9 bases between. CDR3 bases: TGTGCCACCAGCAGAGATAGGGGGACCTATGGCTACACCTTC. Translated: CATSRDRGTYGYTF.

V and J are TRBV6-5 and TRBJ1-2; TRBD1 matches 8 bases. Germline CDR1 reads MNHEY; CDR2 reads SVGAGI. The CDR3 spans 14 residues. V lost 7 bases to trimming and J lost 4 bases; unmatched junction nucleotides: 8. CDR3 DNA sequence: TGTGCCAGCAAACCTACGACAGGGGTCTATGGCTACACCTTC. It encodes CASKPTTGVYGYTF.